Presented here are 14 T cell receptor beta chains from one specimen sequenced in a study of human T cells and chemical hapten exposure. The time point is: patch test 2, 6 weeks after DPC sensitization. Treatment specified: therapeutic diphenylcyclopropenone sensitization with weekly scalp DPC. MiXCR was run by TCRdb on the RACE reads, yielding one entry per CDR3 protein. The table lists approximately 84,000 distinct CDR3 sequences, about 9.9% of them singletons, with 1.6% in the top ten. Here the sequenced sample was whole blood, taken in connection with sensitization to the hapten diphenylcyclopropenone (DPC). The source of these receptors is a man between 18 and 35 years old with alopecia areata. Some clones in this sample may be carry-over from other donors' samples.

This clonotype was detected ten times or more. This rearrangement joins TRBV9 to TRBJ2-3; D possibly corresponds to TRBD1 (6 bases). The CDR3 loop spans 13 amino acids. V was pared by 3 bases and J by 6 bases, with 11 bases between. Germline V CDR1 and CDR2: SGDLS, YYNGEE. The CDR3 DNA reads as TGTGCCAGCAGCGACAACAGGGCGGATACGCAGTATTTT. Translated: CASSDNRADTQYF.

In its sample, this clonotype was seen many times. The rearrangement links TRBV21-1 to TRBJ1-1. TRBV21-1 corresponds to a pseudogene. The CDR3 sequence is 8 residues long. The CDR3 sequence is CASSVAFF. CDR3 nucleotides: TGTGCCAGCAGCGTAGCTTTCTTT.

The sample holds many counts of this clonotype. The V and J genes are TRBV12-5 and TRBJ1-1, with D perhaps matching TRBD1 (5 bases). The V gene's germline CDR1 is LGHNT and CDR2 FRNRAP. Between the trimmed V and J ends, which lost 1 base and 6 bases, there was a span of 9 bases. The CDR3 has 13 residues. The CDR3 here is CASGLALGAEAFF. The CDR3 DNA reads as TGTGCTAGTGGTTTGGCTCTAGGGGCTGAAGCTTTCTTT.

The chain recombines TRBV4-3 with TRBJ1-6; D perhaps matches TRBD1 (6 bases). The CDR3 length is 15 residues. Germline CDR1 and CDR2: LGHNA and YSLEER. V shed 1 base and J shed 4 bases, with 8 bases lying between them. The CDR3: CASSQGTEYNSPLHF. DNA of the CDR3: TGCGCCAGCAGCCAAGGGACAGAGTATAATTCACCCCTCCACTTT.

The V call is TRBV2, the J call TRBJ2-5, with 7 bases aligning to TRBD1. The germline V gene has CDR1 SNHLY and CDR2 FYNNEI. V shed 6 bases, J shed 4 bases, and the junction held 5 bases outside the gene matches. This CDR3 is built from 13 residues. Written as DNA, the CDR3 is TGTGCCAGCAGCGTAGGGACAGCAGAGACCCAGTACTTC. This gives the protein CASSVGTAETQYF.

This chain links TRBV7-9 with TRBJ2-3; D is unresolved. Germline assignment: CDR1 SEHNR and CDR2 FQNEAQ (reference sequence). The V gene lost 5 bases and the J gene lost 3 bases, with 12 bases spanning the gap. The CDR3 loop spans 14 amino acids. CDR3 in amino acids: CASSPRSGTDTQYF. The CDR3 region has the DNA TGTGCCAGCAGCCCACGTAGTGGTACAGATACGCAGTATTTT.

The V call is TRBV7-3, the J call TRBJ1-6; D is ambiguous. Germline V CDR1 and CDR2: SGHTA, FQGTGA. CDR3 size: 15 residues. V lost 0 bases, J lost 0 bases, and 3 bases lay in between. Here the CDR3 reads CASSLTASYNSPLHF. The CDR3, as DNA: TGTGCCAGCAGCTTAACGGCCTCCTATAATTCACCCCTCCACTTT.

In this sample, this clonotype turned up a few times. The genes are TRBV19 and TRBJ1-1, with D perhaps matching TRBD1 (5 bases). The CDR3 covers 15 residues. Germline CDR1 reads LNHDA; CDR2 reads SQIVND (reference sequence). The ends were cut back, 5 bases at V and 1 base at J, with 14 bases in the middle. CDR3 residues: CASSVSGTENTEAFF. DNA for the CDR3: TGTGCCAGTAGTGTATCCGGGACGGAGAACACTGAAGCTTTCTTT.

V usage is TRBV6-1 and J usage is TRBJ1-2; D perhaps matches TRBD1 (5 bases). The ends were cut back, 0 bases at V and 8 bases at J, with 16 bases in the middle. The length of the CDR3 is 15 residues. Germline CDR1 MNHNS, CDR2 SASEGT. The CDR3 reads CASSEAGQPFGGYTF. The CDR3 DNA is TGTGCCAGCAGTGAAGCGGGGCAGCCCTTTGGGGGCTACACCTTC.

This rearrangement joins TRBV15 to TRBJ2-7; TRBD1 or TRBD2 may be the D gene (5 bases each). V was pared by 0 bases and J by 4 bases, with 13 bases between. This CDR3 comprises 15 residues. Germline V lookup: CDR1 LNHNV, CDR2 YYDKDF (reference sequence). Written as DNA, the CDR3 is TGTGCCACCAGCAGAGATTTCGGGGCAGAATACGAGCAGTACGTC. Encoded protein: CATSRDFGAEYEQYV.

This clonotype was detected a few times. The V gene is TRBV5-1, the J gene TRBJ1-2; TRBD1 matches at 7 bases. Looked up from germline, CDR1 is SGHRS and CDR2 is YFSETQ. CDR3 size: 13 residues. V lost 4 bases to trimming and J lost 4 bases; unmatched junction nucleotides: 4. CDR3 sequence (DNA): TGCGCCAGCAGCCCGGGACAGACCTATGGCTACACCTTC. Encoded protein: CASSPGQTYGYTF.

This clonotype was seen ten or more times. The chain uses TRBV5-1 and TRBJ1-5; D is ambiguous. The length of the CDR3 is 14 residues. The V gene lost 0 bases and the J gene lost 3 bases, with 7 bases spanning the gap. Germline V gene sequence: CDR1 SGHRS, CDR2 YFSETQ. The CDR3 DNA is TGCGCCAGCAGCTTGGGTGACGCCAATCAGCCCCAGCATTTT. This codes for CASSLGDANQPQHF. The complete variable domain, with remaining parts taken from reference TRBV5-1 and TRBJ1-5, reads KAGVTQTPRYLIKTRGQQVTLSCSPISGHRSVSWYQQTPGQGLQFLFEYFSETQRNKGNFPGRFSGRQFSNSRSEMNVSTLELGDSALYLCASSLGDANQPQHFGDGTRLSIL.

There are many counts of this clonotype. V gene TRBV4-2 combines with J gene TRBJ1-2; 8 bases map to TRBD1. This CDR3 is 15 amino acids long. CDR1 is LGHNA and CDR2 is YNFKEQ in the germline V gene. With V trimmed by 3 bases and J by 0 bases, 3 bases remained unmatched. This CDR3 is CASSQGQEPNYGYTF. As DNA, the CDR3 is TGTGCCAGCAGCCAGGGACAGGAGCCTAACTATGGCTACACCTTC.

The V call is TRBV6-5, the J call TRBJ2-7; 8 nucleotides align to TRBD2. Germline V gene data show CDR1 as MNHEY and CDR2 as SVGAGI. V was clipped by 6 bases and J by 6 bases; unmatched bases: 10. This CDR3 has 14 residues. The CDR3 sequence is CASRSGTRLSEQYV. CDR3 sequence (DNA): TGTGCCAGCAGATCCGGGACTAGGTTAAGCGAGCAGTACGTC.